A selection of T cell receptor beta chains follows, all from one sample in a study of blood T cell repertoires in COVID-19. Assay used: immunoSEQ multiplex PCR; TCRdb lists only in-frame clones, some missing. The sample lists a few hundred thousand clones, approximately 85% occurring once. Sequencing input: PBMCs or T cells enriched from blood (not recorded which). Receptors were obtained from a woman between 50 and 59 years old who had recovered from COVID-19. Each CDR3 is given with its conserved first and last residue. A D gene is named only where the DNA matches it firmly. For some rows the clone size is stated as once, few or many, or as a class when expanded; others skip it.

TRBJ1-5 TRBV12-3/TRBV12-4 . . TGTGCCAGCAGTTTAGGCAGGTCTCAGCATTTT CASSLGRSQHF
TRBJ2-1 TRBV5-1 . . TGCGCCAGCAGCTTGAGGACGGGAGCTACCTACAATGAGCAGTTCTTC CASSLRTGATYNEQFF
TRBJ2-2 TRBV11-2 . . TGTGCCAGCAGCGCCCCGTTCGGCAGGGGACGAAACACCGGGGAGCTGTTTTTT CASSAPFGRGRNTGELFF
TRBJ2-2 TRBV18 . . TGTGCCAGCTCACCCTCCCAGATCTCCACCGGGGAGCTGTTTTTT CASSPSQISTGELFF
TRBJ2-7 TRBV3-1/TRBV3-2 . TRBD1 TGTGCCAGCAGCCCGGAAGGGACAGGGGGCATGTTCGAGCAGTACTTC CASSPEGTGGMFEQYF
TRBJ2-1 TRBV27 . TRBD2 TGTGCCAGCAAACCAGCGGGAGTATTTTTCGATGAGCAGTTCTTC CASKPAGVFFDEQFF
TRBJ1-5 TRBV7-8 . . TGTGCCAGCAGCTTAGCGGCCGGTCTGTCCCAGACAAATCAGCCCCAGCATTTT CASSLAAGLSQTNQPQHF
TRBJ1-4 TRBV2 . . TGTGCCAGCAGTCTAGGGGGTAGTTATGAAAAACTGTTTTTT CASSLGGSYEKLFF
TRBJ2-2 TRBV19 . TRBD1 TGTGCCAGTAGTATTGGACAGGTGTTACCCGGGGAGCTGTTTTTT CASSIGQVLPGELFF
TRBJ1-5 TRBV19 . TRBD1 TGTGCCAGTAGAGTCAGGGGGCTTAGCAATCAGCCCCAGCATTTT CASRVRGLSNQPQHF
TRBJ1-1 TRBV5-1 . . TGCGCCAGCAGCCCAGGGCGGGATTTAGAAGCTTTCTTT CASSPGRDLEAFF
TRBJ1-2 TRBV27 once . TGTGCCAGCAGTTTATACGGCTATGGCTACACCTTC CASSLYGYGYTF
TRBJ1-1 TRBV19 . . TGTGCCAGTAGGTCGGTCTTATTAAGCACTGAAGCTTTCTTT CASRSVLLSTEAFF
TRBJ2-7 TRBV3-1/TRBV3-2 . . TGTGCCAGCAGCCAGGACCGTGGGGGGAAGCAGTACTTC CASSQDRGGKQYF
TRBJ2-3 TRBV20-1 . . TGCAGTGCTAGTCCACACCCTCGGGGGGCGCGAGATACGCAGTATTTT CSASPHPRGARDTQYF
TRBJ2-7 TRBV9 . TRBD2 TGTGCCAGCAGCGTAACAGCGGGACTGGGTTACGAGCAGTACTTC CASSVTAGLGYEQYF
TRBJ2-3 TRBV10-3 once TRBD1 TGTGCCTCCGCACCACGGGACAGGGGCACAGATACGCAGTATTTT CASAPRDRGTDTQYF
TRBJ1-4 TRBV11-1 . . TGTGCCAGCAGCCTCAGCCGGGGGGAAAAACTGTTTTTT CASSLSRGEKLFF
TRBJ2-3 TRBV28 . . TGTGCCAGCAGTGGAGGTCCCACAGATACGCAGTATTTT CASSGGPTDTQYF
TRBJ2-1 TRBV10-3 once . TGTGCCATCAGTGATCAAAGTACAGGGAGCTACAATGAGCAGTTCTTC CAISDQSTGSYNEQFF
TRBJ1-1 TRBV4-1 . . TGCGCCAGCAGCCAGGAGCGCAACACTGAAGCTTTCTTT CASSQERNTEAFF
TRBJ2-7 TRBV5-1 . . TGCGCCAGCACGACCGGGGACGAGCAGTACTTC CASTTGDEQYF
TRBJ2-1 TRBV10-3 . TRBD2 TGTGCCATCAGTGGGACTAGCGGGAGGGGCAATGAGCAGTTCTTC CAISGTSGRGNEQFF
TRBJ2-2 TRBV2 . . TGTGCCAGCAGTCTTTCTATGAACACCGGGGAGCTGTTTTTT CASSLSMNTGELFF
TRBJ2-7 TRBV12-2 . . TGTGCAAGTCGCTTACCGACTAGCGGGAGGCTCTACGAGCAGTACTTC CASRLPTSGRLYEQYF
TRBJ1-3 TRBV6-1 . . TGTGCCAGCAGTGAAGTGGCAGGGCCAGGAAACACCATATATTTT CASSEVAGPGNTIYF
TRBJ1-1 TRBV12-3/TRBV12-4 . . TGTGCCAGCAGGGGAAAGACAGCTGAAGCTTTCTTT CASRGKTAEAFF
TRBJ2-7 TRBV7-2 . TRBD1 TGTGCCAGCAGCCCCCTCCATTCAGGGACAGGAAACTACGAGCAGTACTTC CASSPLHSGTGNYEQYF
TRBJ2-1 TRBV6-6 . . TGTGCCAGCAGTTACTCGTTCCTCGATGAGCAGTTCTTC CASSYSFLDEQFF
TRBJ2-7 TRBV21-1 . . TGTGCCAGCAGCGCCCTAATGGAGGGTTTATCCCACGAGCAGTACTTC CASSALMEGLSHEQYF
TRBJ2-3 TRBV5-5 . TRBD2 TGTGCCAGCAGCTTCGCCCCGGGGGGACTAGCGGGTCGCACAGATACGCAGTATTTT CASSFAPGGLAGRTDTQYF
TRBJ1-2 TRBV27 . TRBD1 TGTGCCAGCAGTTTAGGGGACAGTCACTATGGCTACACCTTC CASSLGDSHYGYTF
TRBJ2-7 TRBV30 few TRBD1 TGTGCCTGGGGGGATGGGACAGCATACGAGCAGTACTTC CAWGDGTAYEQYF
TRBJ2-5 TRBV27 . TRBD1 TGTGCCAGCCGTTTTGGGACAGGGGGTGGGACCCAGTACTTC CASRFGTGGGTQYF
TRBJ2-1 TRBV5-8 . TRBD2 TGTGCCAGCAGCTTGGGTTTTTCCAGCGGGACCAATGAGCAGTTCTTC CASSLGFSSGTNEQFF
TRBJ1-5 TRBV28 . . TGTGCCAGCGTCGTTAGCAATCAGCCCCAGCATTTT CASVVSNQPQHF
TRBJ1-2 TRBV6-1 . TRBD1 TGTGCCAGCAGTGAAGGGCGGACAGGGAAAAGTTATGGCTACACCTTC CASSEGRTGKSYGYTF
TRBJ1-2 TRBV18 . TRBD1 TGTGCCAGCTCACCAGGGACAGGGGGCTTCTCTGGCTACACCTTC CASSPGTGGFSGYTF
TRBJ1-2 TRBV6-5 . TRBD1 TGTGCCAGCAGTTACCCTGCACCGGGACAGGGATATGGCTACACCTTC CASSYPAPGQGYGYTF
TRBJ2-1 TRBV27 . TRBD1 TGTGCCAGCAGACAGGGGTACAATGAGCAGTTCTTC CASRQGYNEQFF
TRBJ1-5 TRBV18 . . TGTGCCAGCTCACCGGGTTTGGGGGGGCAAGGCAATCAGCCCCAGCATTTT CASSPGLGGQGNQPQHF
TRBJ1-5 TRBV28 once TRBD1 TGTGCCAGCAGTTCCATCGGACAGGCTGGACAGCCCCAGCATTTT CASSSIGQAGQPQHF
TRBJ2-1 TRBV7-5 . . TGTGCCAGAAGCGCCGGACAGGGGAAAGTACTAGGTCGTGGGATTTACAATGAGCAGTTCTTC CARSAGQGKVLGRGIYNEQFF
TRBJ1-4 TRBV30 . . TGTGCCGCCGAGGCACGGGAAACAACTAATGAAAAACTGTTTTTT CAAEARETTNEKLFF
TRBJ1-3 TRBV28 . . TGTGCCAGCAAAGGGGCTCTCGACGGAGGAAACACCATATATTTT CASKGALDGGNTIYF
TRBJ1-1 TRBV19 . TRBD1 TGTGCCAGTAGTATAATACAGGGGTGGGATACTGAAGCTTTCTTT CASSIIQGWDTEAFF
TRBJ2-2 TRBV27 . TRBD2 TGTGCCAGCAGTATAAGACTAGCGGGTCGTCGGACCGGGGAGCTGTTTTTT CASSIRLAGRRTGELFF
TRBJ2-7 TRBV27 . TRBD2 TGTGCCCGCGACCGCCGGGACAGGCCAACTAGCGGGAGCCCCTACGAGCAGTACTTC CARDRRDRPTSGSPYEQYF
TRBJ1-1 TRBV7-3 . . TGTGCCAGCAGCTTAAACGCAGGGAATGATAGGGCTTTCTTT CASSLNAGNDRAFF
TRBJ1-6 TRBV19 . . TGTGCCAGTAGTATAAGTAGGGGTGGCTCACCCCTCCACTTT CASSISRGGSPLHF
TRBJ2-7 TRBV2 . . TGTGCCAGCAACGGAGGCTACGAGCAGTACTTC CASNGGYEQYF
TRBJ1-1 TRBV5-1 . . TGCGCCAGCAGCTTGGAGCCAGGGCTGATTCGGGCTGAAGCTTTCTTT CASSLEPGLIRAEAFF
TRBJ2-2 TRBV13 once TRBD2 TGTGCCAGCAGCACGGACCCACTAGCGGCTAACACCGGGGAGCTGTTTTTT CASSTDPLAANTGELFF
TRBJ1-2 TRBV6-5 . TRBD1 TGTGCCAGCAGCATGGACAGGGGGCACGGCTACACCTTC CASSMDRGHGYTF
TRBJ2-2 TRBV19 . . TGTGCCAGTAGTCTTCGACTCCACACCGGGGAGCTGTTTTTT CASSLRLHTGELFF